Here is one T cell receptor (beta chain) with its context. Its target is unknown. The junction does not match germline at one end; this may be a read error. TCR beta cDNA was prepared out of 450 to 500 ng total RNA by means of a constant-region primer. Modified slightly, ARM-PCR produced TCR beta libraries over three nested multiplex PCR rounds. TRBV1-TRBV30 forward primers paired with a C-beta reverse primer were used in the first two PCR rounds, which ran about 11 cycles each. TCRdb independently ran MiXCR on the multiplex PCR reads; one entry per CDR3 protein. The table lists 100,000 or so distinct CDR3 sequences, about two thirds of them singletons. The source material, roughly 18-33 mg of unsorted bulk tissue, was used to co-extract RNA and DNA. No patient had received treatment, and all had chronic HBV infection. Samples were taken from five separate regions of every tumor. This specimen comes from a study of tumor-infiltrating lymphocytes in primary liver carcinoma. Study-level background: Each sample had roughly 3.5 to 7.5 million productive TCRbeta reads regardless of tissue type.

The CDR3 extends over 14 amino acids. CDR1 is MGHRA and CDR2 is YSYEKL in the germline V gene. Study observations and caveats: Just about 7.5-25% of leading clones were found in every one of five regions.

Sequences were obtained from liver tumor tissue from sampling region 2. Subset meaning: tumor region T2, inferior pole. V gene TRBV4-1 combines with J gene TRBJ2-5, with D maybe TRBD2 (6 bases). This sequence originates from a woman aged 55-69 years with primary liver carcinoma and hepatitis B virus infection. The CDR3 loop reads CAGSPKDGGETQYF. Written as DNA, the CDR3 is TGCGCCGGCAGCCCAAAGGACGGGGGAGAGACCCAGTACTTC.